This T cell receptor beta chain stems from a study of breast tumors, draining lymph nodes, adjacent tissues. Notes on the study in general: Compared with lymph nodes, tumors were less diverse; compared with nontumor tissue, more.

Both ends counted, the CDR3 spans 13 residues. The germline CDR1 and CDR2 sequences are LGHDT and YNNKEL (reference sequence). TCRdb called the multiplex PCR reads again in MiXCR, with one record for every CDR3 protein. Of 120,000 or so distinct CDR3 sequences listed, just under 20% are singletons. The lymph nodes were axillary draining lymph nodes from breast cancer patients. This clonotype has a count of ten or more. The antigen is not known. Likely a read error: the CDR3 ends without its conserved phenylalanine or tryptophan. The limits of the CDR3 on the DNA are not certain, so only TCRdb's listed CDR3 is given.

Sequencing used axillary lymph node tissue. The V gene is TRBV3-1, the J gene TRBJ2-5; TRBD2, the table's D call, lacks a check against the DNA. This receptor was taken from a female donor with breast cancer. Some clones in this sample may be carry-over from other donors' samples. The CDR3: CASSQLAGGEIRL.